This T cell receptor (beta chain) was documented in a study of CD8 T cells in ankylosing spondylitis. MiXCR was run by TCRdb on the 5' RACE reads, yielding one entry per CDR3 protein. The sample lists 200,000 or so distinct CDR3 sequences, roughly 13% occurring once. CDR3 size: 15 residues. The V segment lost 5 bases and the J segment 2 bases; nucleotides outside the gene matches: 7. Looked up from germline, CDR1 is LNHDA and CDR2 is SQIVND (reference sequence). Sequenced: blood, either unsorted or a sorted T cell fraction (not recorded which). This chain joins TRBV19 and TRBJ2-5; 8 bases are shared with TRBD2. This TCR was sampled from a female donor with ankylosing spondylitis or in good health (not recorded which). The CDR3 sequence: CASSPREGVQETQYF. CDR3 nucleotide sequence: TGTGCCAGTAGTCCCCGGGAGGGGGTACAAGAGACCCAGTACTTC. Complete variable domain (other parts from reference TRBV19 and TRBJ2-5): DGGITQSPKYLFRKEGQNVTLSCEQNLNHDAMYWYRQDPGQGLRLIYYSQIVNDFQKGDIAEGYSVSREKKESFPLTVTSAQKNPTAFYLCASSPREGVQETQYFGPGTRLLVL.